This TCR beta chain was retrieved from a study of shared clonotypes between healthy human individuals (dated by TCRdb to about 2020). In terms of the full investigation: The cohort comprised a couple of women and three men aged 18 to 49 years. Per donor, three plates each were used for CD4 naive and CD4 memory, two for CD8 naive, and one for CD8 memory. The study deeply sequenced blood TCR repertoires of five healthy adults to estimate repertoire size and the extent of clonotype sharing between individuals. To increase sequencing depth and limit assay-specific biases, different laboratories used diverse techniques to prepare libraries and sequence TCR repertoires. Each donor's leukapheresis produced roughly between roughly 0.85 and 9.5 billion PBMCs.

Using the deep immunoSEQ assay, TCR CDR3 regions were amplified from genomic DNA by multiplex PCR. For each cell subset, the extracted genomic DNA was distributed evenly across all wells of several immunoSEQ 96-well plates, and each plate served as one replicate. Each replicate PCR for sorted subsets received roughly 200 ng genomic DNA, equal to roughly 29,000 T cell genomes. Purified libraries were measured with a Qubit 3.0 fluorometer, size-checked on a Bioanalyzer 2100, and measured again with the KAPA Library Quantification kit. A separate single-read 150-cycle Illumina NextSeq 550 flow cell was used to sequence each immunoSEQ 96-well plate. The study's own analysis went as follows. Because the immunoSEQ output held only junctional sequences and lacked quality scores, the filtering could not match the filtering applied to full-length reads. Sequences were annotated with PyIR, a Python wrapper for IgBLAST v1.9, using IMGT germline references to assign V/J genes and CDR3. Reads were removed for weak V/J assignments (E-value above 1e-6), missing CDR3, stop codons, out-of-frame junctions, or ambiguous translated residues. A V3J clonotype was defined by an identical inferred V gene, J gene, and CDR3 amino acid sequence. Percentage overlap between repertoires was calculated by dividing the number of shared unique clonotypes by the size of the smaller repertoire. Richness of each repertoire was evaluated using RTK rarefaction, the Chao1 estimator, and Recon v2.1 estimates of unobserved clonotypes. Generation probabilities for all TCRbeta clonotypes obtained by the gDNA method from a handful of donors were computed using OLGA. TCRdb stores this immuneACCESS table with in-frame sequences only. Part of the clones is absent; in the studies checked, under half of the shortfall reflects unresolved V genes, and no reason is known for the rest. The D gene and trimming were derived from the DNA, and the V and J assignments and clone size from that table. The sample yields about 700,000 clones; about 92% were counted once. The ten largest make up about a quarter of the sample.

CD8 naive samples consisted of CD45RO-negative cells that were positively selected for CCR7, yielding a CD45RA+CCR7+ population without TemRA cells. Donors were healthy HIV-negative adults with no recently reported acute infections or vaccinations. All donors were Caucasian adults living in Nashville, Tennessee, USA. After blood collection by leukapheresis, PBMCs were isolated using Ficoll-Histopaque density gradient centrifugation and then cryopreserved in the vapor phase of liquid nitrogen. Analytical flow cytometry was used to check the purity and quantity of every magnetically sorted T cell population. From each sorted fraction, genomic DNA was isolated and quantified by UV absorbance on a Nanodrop 2000c. Findings and caveats that apply to the study as a whole: Incomplete sequencing was indicated by rarefaction of sorted-subset datasets, despite the large sequencing depth. Naive subsets generally had larger estimated clonotype richness than memory subsets did. Sampling was restricted to blood, and TCR repertoires in tissue are likely to differ from TCR repertoires in blood. Pairwise subsampling led to the expectation that sequencing depth would affect the degree of clonotype sharing among donors. Sharing across a few donors was observed for about 4.8% of naive CD4, 3.5% of naive CD8, 2% to 2.5% of memory CD4, and about 0.39% of memory CD8 clonotypes. The small number of donors limited the genetic and exposure-history diversity represented. Compared with non-shared clonotypes, the clonotypes found in all four sorted-subset donors had higher generation probabilities.

Of note for this clone: Its specific antigen is unknown. No base quality information exists; no much larger clone differs at one position.

The germline V gene (reference sequence) supplies CDR1 GTSNPN and CDR2 SVGIG. V is clipped by 8 bases and J by 0 bases, and the sequence between their germline boundaries is 8 bases long. Including the terminal cysteine and phenylalanine, the CDR3 comprises 12 residues. Of the read, only the CDR3 DNA is kept; its 36 bases are in frame from base 1. The chain is encoded by TRBV30 joined to TRBJ1-5, with the identity of the D gene unclear. Sequences were obtained from naive CD8+ T cells sorted from blood. The sample's cell subset or site, from its label and the paper: CD45RA+CCR7+. The TCR sequence derives from a young man in good health. CDR3 loop: CARKNSNQPQHF. The DNA reads TGTGCCCGAAAAAATAGCAATCAGCCCCAGCATTTT.